This T cell receptor (beta chain) originates from a study of beta chain features in type 1 diabetes. Study-wide points: Across all four CD4+ subsets, people with type 1 diabetes showed modestly shorter TCRB CDR3s.

As to this clone: What it recognizes is unknown.

Since all of the isolated RNA was reverse transcribed, expressed TCRB transcripts were what got sequenced. Produced via immunoSEQ multiplex PCR; TCRdb's table is partial and in-frame only. The sample consists of about 190,000 clones, 6.5% to 9.5% of them appearing once. The CDR3 is 13 residues long. In germline, CDR1 is SGHVS, CDR2 FNYEAQ. V lost 5 bases to trimming and J lost 4 bases, with 11 bases between them. The sequenced sample was central memory CD4+ T cells from blood. The TCR comes from a woman aged 40-49 years with type 1 diabetes. The gene calls are TRBV7-6 and TRBJ1-1, with TRBD1 as a possible D gene (6 bases). This CDR3 is CASSGQTGTEAFF. The CDR3 nucleotides are TGTGCCAGCAGCGGACAGACCGGCACTGAAGCTTTCTTT. Using reference TRBV7-6 and TRBJ1-1 for the parts outside the CDR3, the full variable domain is GAGVSQSPRYKVTKRGQDVALRCDPISGHVSLYWYRQALGQGPEFLTYFNYEAQQDKSGLPNDRFSAERPEGSISTLTIQRTEQRDSAMYRCASSGQTGTEAFFGQGTRLTVV.